The rows below give T cell receptor beta chains drawn from one sample of a study of blood T cell repertoires in COVID-19. This table comes from immunoSEQ multiplex PCR, and its TCRdb copy is limited to in-frame clones, with some not included. This table has roughly 250,000 clones, roughly 90% appearing once. Sequences were obtained from peripheral blood. The origin of the receptors is a woman between 40 and 55 years old who had recovered from COVID-19. CDR3s include the opening cysteine and the closing phenylalanine or tryptophan. The D gene is left open where the match is weak. Size is stated for part of the rows, as once, few or many counts, or as a class when the clone is expanded.

j_gene,d_gene,abundance,v_gene,CDR3aa,CDR3nt
TRBJ1-1,TRBD1,.,TRBV5-1,CASTGQGNTEAFF,TGCGCCAGCACAGGACAGGGAAACACTGAAGCTTTCTTT
TRBJ2-5,TRBD1,.,TRBV7-3,CASSSGTGETQYF,TGTGCCAGCAGCTCCGGGACAGGGGAGACCCAGTACTTC
TRBJ1-5,.,.,TRBV6-4,CASSDWGDLNQPQHF,TGTGCCAGCAGTGACTGGGGAGATCTCAATCAGCCCCAGCATTTT
TRBJ2-4,.,.,TRBV5-4,CASSLSGVRNIQYF,TGTGCCAGCAGCTTGTCAGGGGTGAGAAACATTCAGTACTTC
TRBJ1-4,TRBD1,.,TRBV13,CASSWGQGATNEKLFF,TGTGCCAGCAGCTGGGGACAGGGAGCAACTAATGAAAAACTGTTTTTT
TRBJ2-3,.,.,TRBV3-1/TRBV3-2,CASSKTRTTDTQYF,TGTGCCAGCAGCAAAACTAGGACCACAGATACGCAGTATTTT
TRBJ2-7,.,.,TRBV7-9,CASSLTLGGDEQYF,TGTGCCAGCAGCCTCACCCTAGGCGGGGACGAGCAGTACTTC
TRBJ2-3,TRBD1,.,TRBV5-1,CASSLAGDRPTDTQYF,TGCGCCAGCAGCTTGGCAGGGGACAGACCCACAGATACGCAGTATTTT
TRBJ1-1,.,.,TRBV19,CASSAPSGAGPAFF,TGTGCCAGTAGTGCGCCGTCAGGGGCCGGACCAGCTTTCTTT
TRBJ2-3,.,.,TRBV10-3,CAISEPPGRRTDTQYF,TGTGCCATCAGTGAGCCCCCAGGCAGGCGTACAGATACGCAGTATTTT
TRBJ1-1,.,.,TRBV5-8,CASSALGRVGSTTEAFF,TGTGCCAGCAGCGCCCTCGGCAGGGTTGGTTCCACAACTGAAGCTTTCTTT
TRBJ2-1,TRBD2,.,TRBV11-2,CASSSADLLAKFSEQFF,TGTGCCAGCAGCTCCGCGGACCTACTAGCGAAATTTTCTGAGCAGTTCTTC
TRBJ1-2,.,few,TRBV20-1,CSASFSSYGYTF,TGCAGTGCTAGTTTCTCTTCCTATGGCTACACCTTC
TRBJ2-7,TRBD2,.,TRBV3-1/TRBV3-2,CASSPTGTSGYEQYF,TGTGCCAGCAGCCCGACCGGGACTAGCGGTTACGAGCAGTACTTC
TRBJ1-2,.,.,TRBV4-3,CASRVTGTNYGYTF,TGCGCCAGCAGGGTAACAGGGACTAACTATGGCTACACCTTC
TRBJ2-1,.,.,TRBV6-2/TRBV6-3,CASSYQSGPYNEQFF,TGTGCCAGCAGTTACCAGAGCGGGCCCTACAATGAGCAGTTCTTC
TRBJ2-5,TRBD2,.,TRBV24-1,CATSSAGGGQETQYF,TGTGCCACCAGTTCCGCCGGGGGGGGCCAAGAGACCCAGTACTTC
TRBJ1-5,TRBD1,.,TRBV6-1,CASSVSQGAWSNQPQHF,TGTGCCAGCAGTGTTTCCCAGGGGGCATGGAGCAATCAGCCCCAGCATTTT
TRBJ2-1,TRBD2,.,TRBV7-3,CASSFRLAGVNEQFF,TGTGCCAGCAGCTTTCGGCTAGCGGGAGTCAATGAGCAGTTCTTC
TRBJ1-2,TRBD1,.,TRBV6-1,CASSGGQGANFLQGYTF,TGTGCCAGCAGTGGGGGACAGGGGGCTAACTTCTTGCAGGGCTACACCTTC
TRBJ2-3,.,once,TRBV7-9,CASSSPDTPSTDTQYF,TGTGCCAGCAGCTCCCCGGACACGCCTAGCACAGATACGCAGTATTTT
TRBJ2-7,TRBD1,.,TRBV6-6,CASSYSRTGGGEQYF,TGTGCCAGCAGTTACTCACGGACAGGGGGCGGCGAGCAGTACTTC
TRBJ2-3,TRBD2,.,TRBV7-3,CASSPRGGLAGADTQYF,TGTGCCAGCAGCCCAAGGGGGGGACTAGCGGGAGCAGATACGCAGTATTTT
TRBJ2-2,.,.,TRBV15,CATSRDRVGELFF,TGTGCCACCAGCAGAGATAGAGTCGGGGAGCTGTTTTTT
TRBJ1-3,TRBD1,.,TRBV18,CASSLDREFYF,TGTGCCAGCTCACTGGACAGGGAATTCTATTTT
TRBJ1-5,TRBD1,.,TRBV19,CASSPGGGSGQPQHF,TGTGCCAGTAGCCCAGGGGGCGGTTCGGGCCAGCCCCAGCATTTT